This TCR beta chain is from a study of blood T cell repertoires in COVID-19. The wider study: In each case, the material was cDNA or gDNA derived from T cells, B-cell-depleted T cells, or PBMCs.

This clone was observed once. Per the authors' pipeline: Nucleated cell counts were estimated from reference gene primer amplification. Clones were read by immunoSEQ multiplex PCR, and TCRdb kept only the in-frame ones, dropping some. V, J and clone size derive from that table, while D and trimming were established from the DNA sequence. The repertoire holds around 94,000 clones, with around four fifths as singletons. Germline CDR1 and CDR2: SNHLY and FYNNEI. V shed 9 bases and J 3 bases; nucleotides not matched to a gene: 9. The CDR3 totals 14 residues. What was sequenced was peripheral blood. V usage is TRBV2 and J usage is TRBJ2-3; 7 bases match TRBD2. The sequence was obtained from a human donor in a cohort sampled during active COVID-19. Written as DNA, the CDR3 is TGTGCCAGTAGGACTAGGCCCCTTACAGATACGCAGTATTTT. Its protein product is CASRTRPLTDTQYF.